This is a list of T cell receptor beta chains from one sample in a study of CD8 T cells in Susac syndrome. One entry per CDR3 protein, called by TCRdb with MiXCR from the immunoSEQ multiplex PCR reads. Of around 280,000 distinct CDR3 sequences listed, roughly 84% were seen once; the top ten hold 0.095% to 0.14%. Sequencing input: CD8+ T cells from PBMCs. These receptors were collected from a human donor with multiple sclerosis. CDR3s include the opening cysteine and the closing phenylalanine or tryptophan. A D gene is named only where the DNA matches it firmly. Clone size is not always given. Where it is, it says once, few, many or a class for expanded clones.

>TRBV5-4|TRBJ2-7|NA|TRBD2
CASSLGRENFYEQYF
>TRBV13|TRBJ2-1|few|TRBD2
CASSPSGGNEQFF
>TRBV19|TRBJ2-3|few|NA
CASSIGAGSTDTQYF
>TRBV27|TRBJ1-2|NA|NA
CASSPSAGTSYGYTF
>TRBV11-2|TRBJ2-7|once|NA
CASSIRLHYEQYF
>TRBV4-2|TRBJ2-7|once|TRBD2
CVSSQLSGIWGEQYF
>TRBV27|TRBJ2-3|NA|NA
CASSGPDVTDTQYF
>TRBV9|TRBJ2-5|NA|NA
CASSAQGPQETQYF
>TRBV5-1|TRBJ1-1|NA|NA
CAGSGGESTEAFF
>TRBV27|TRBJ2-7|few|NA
CASSPNRDGWAYEQYF
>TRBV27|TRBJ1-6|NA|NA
CASSDLDNSPLHF
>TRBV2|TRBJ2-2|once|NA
CASNRGGPTGELFF
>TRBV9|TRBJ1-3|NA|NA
CASSVDRASGNTIYF
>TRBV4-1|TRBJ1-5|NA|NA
CASSQEPGGAGEPQHF
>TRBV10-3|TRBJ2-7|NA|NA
CAIGESYEQYF
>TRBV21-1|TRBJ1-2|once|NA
CASSNRGPLNYGYTF
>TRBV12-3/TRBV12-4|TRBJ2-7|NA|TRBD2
CASSSSSWTSGYYEQYF
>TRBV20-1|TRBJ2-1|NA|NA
CSASGLRTTSYNEQFF
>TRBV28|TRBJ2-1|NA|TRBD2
CASSFASGYNEQFF
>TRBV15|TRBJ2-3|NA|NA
CATSSLGSATPFGTQYF
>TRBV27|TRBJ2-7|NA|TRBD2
CASSFGSGRNEQYF
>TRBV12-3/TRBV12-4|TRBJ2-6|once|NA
CALSRLSGANVLTF
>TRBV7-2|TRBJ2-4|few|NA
CASSLAGASVTHIQYF
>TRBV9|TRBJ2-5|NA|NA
CASIQPIPDQETQYF
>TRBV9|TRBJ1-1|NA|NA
CASSPNRQLQNTEAFF
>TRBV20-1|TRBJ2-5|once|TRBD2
CSARDRLAGVGETQYF
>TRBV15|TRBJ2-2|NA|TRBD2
CATSRAQPSGSIPGELFF
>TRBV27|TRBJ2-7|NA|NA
CASIRGDEQYF
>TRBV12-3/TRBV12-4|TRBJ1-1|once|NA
CASSWNGRLNMNTEAFF
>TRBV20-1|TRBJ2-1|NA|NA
CSARARERNNEQFF
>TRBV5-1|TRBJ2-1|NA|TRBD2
CASAEGLAGGPPYNEQFF
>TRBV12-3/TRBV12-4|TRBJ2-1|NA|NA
CASRSPSSYNEQFF
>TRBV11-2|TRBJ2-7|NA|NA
CASSLEGPPPYEQYF
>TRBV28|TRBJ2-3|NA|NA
CATGPYLDTQYF
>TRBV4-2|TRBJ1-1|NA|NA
CASSPTLAVNTEAFF
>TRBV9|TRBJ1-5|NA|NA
CASGSPSRPEDQPQHF
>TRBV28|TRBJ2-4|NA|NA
CASRSLYGTLAKNIQYF
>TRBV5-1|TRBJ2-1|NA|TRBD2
CASSLDVAGVPVEQFF
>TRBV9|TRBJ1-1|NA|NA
CASSVLTGANTEAFF
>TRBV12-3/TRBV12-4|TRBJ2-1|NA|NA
CASRFGRDEQFF
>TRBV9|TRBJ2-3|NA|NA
CASSVDRSHTQYF
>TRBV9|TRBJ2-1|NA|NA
CASSAGTKDNEQFF
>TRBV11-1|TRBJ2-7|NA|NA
CASSIAEGVPYEQYF
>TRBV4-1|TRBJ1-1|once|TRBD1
CASSTRQGDTEAFF
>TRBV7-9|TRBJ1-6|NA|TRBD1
CASSEYRGQESPLHF
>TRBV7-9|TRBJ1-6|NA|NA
CASSFRTDHLHF
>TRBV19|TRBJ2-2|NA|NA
CASKERNTGELFF
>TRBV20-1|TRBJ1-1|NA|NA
CSARAPANTEAFF
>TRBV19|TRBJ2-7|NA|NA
CASRADRDSHEQYF
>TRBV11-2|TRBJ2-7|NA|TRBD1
CASSFSFIGTGLIYEQYF
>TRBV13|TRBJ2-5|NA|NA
CASSLDVVRTQYF
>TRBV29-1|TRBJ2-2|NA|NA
CSVEDPSRRRHGELFF
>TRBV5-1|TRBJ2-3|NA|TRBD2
CASSAGTKLTDTQYF
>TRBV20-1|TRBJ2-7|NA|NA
CSAKRVRYEQYF
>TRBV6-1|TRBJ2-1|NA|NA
CASSDGTSYNEQFF
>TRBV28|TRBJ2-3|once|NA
CASSEETSAHADTQYF
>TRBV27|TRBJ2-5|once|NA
CASSFSALGTQYF
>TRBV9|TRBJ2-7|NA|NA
CASSVGPRGYEQYF
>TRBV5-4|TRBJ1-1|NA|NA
CASSLDLKGTEAFF
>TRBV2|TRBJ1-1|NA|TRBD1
CASRNRGYTEAFF